This entry features one TCR beta chain sequence. Its antigen remains unidentified. No base-level quality is on record; no much larger clone is a single base apart. The data derive from a study of blood T cell repertoires in COVID-19 (dated by TCRdb to 2018 to 2021). A note on the overall study: Samples from collaborators originated in the United States, Italy and Spain and spanned both the acute and convalescent phases of COVID-19. A freely available public database, intended as a resource for researchers studying the immune response to SARS-CoV-2, is where the repertoires were released. Samples were obtained from the ongoing ImmuneRACE study (first 160 participants) and from some 1,300 subjects provided by 6 global collaborators. Sample metadata almost always included a de-identified subject ID, COVID-19 status, age in years and sex. Where available, HLA class I and class II types were obtained from metadata supplied by the sample provider rather than from assay-based typing. Deeply sampled blood TCRbeta repertoires from subjects exposed to, actively infected with, or recovered from COVID-19 were included in the dataset. The prospective study material was composed of cDNA or gDNA derived from T cells, B-cell-depleted T cells, or PBMCs. Summary of the overall study and its limitations: Clinical and demographic metadata were provided uncurated, with the amount varying by source and participant.

Each collaborating institution followed its own protocols to collect whole blood in K2EDTA tubes. For TCRbeta analysis, collaborators shipped samples as frozen whole blood, isolated PBMCs, or DNA extracted from either of those sample types. TCRbeta CDR3 regions were amplified from genomic DNA using the immunoSEQ Assay, a bias-controlled multiplex PCR. The authors' pipeline ran thus. Nucleated cell counts per sample were estimated from amplification of reference gene primers within the assay. Sequence reads were collapsed and filtered to measure the absolute abundance of every unique TCRbeta CDR3 rearrangement. For each sample, productive Simpson clonality was calculated as the square root of Simpson's diversity index across productive rearrangements. TCRdb provides this immuneACCESS table in a form limited to in-frame rearrangements. Some clones are lacking; in checked studies, under half of them reflect an unresolved V gene, and why the rest are absent is not known. V and J calls and clone size are those listed in that table; D and trimming were worked out from the DNA. The sample profile shows around 70,000 clones; about 83% of them were found once. Less than 45% of the sample goes to the ten largest clones.

The V and J ends are trimmed by 3 bases and 8 bases, leaving 8 bases between them. Taken from cysteine to phenylalanine, the CDR3 has 13 residues. Only the CDR3 DNA stays, 39 bases, in frame from base 1. Taken from the germline V gene, the CDR1 and CDR2 loops are KGHSH and LQKENI. Sequencing was done on a sample of peripheral blood. In this chain, TRBV18 is recombined with TRBJ1-6; D gene: possibly TRBD1, on 5 matching bases. The source of this sequence is a man aged 65 to 85 with acute or convalescent COVID-19. Here the CDR3 is given as CASSPQGDSPLHF. The DNA sequence is as follows: TGTGCCAGCTCACCGCAGGGTGATTCACCCCTCCACTTT.